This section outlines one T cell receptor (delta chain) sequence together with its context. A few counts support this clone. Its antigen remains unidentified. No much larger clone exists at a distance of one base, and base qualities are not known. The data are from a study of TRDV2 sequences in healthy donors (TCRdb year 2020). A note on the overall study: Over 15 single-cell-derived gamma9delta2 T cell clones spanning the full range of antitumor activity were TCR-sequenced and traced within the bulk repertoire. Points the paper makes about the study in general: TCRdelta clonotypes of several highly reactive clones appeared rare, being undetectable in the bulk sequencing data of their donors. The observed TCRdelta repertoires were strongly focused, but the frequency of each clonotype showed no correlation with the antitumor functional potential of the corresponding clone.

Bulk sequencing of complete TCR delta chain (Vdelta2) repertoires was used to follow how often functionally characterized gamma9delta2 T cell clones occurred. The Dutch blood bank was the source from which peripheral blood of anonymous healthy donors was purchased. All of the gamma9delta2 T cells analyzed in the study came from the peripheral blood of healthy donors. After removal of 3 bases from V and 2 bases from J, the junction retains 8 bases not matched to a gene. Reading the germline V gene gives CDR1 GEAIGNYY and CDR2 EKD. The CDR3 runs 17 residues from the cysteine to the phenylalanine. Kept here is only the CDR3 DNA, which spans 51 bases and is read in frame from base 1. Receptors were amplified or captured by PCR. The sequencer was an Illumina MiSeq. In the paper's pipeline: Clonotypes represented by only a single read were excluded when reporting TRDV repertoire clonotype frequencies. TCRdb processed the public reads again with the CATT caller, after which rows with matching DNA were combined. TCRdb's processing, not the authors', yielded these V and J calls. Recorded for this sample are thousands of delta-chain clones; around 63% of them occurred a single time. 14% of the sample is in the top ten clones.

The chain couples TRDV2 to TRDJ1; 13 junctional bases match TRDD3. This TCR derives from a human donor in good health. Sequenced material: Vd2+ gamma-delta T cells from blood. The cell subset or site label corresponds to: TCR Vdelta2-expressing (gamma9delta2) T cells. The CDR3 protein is CACDAVLGDTQTDKLIF. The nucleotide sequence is TGTGCCTGTGACGCTGTACTGGGGGATACGCAGACCGATAAACTCATCTTT.